This TCR beta chain originates from a study of T cell changes during pregnancy in multiple sclerosis. Clones were sequenced by immunoSEQ multiplex PCR, and TCRdb holds only the in-frame ones, with some missing. The table has about 69,000 clones, under 95% seen once. The CDR3 consists of 14 residues. The germline V gene encodes CDR1 MNHEY and CDR2 SMNVEV (reference sequence). The junction had 6 bases not matched to a gene; V was cut back by 4 bases and J by 4 bases. Sequences were derived from peripheral blood, sampled in the third trimester of pregnancy. The TCR originated in a female donor with multiple sclerosis, enrolled in a pregnancy study. V gene TRBV27 combines with J gene TRBJ1-1; 7 nucleotides line up with TRBD1. For the CDR3, the DNA is TGTGCCAGCAGTTCCGACAGGGCTGGCACTGAAGCTTTCTTT. Protein product: CASSSDRAGTEAFF.